These 12 T cell receptor beta chains originate from one sample sequenced in a study of esophageal squamous cell carcinoma under preoperative chemotherapy. TCRdb fed the PCR reads into MiXCR, producing one record per CDR3 protein. Of thousands of distinct CDR3 sequences detected, around 33% appear once; the ten largest clones hold more than 13%. The sample's time point: before preoperative PTX-NDP chemotherapy. This material was acquired from a patient given preoperative chemotherapy. All receptors come from a human donor with esophageal squamous cell carcinoma. The donor label of this sample is uncertain.

This clonotype has a count of ten or more. The chain links TRBV10-1 to TRBJ2-1; tentative D call: TRBD1 (6 bases). This CDR3 is built from 14 residues. V lost 6 bases to trimming and J lost 0 bases, with 9 bases between them. The germline V gene has CDR1 WNHNN and CDR2 SYGVQD (reference sequence). The CDR3 coding sequence is TGCGCCAGCAGCCGGGACAACTCCTACAATGAGCAGTTCTTC. It codes for CASSRDNSYNEQFF.

This clonotype is medium-sized (0.01 to 0.1%) in the sample. The germline gene is not matched at one end of the junction; a read error may be the cause. The rearrangement uses TRBV6-5 and TRBJ2-1, with 9 bases matching TRBD1. Germline V gene data show CDR1 as MNHEY and CDR2 as SVGAGI. The CDR3 extends over 14 amino acids. CDR3 in DNA: TGTGCCAGCAGTGACTCCGGGACAGGGAGCGAGCAGTTCTTC. Protein sequence: CASSDSGTGSEQFF.

This clonotype was detected many times. The CDR3 sequence is CASSYTDVTYEQYF. DNA for the CDR3: TGTGCCAGCAGTTACACGGACGTCACCTACGAGCAGTACTTC. The chain employs TRBV6-2 or TRBV6-3 and TRBJ2-1; D is uncertain. The J call is uncertain, as TRBJ2-7 better fits the DNA end. CDR1 and CDR2 from the germline V gene are MNHEY and SVGEGT. There are 14 residues in the CDR3.

With respect to this clonotype: Germline is not matched at one junction end, which may reflect a read error. This rearrangement joins TRBV30 to TRBJ2-3, with D possibly matching TRBD2 (5 bases). CDR1 and CDR2 (germline): GTSNPN, SVGIG (reference sequence). The CDR3 has 14 residues. As DNA, the CDR3 is TGTGCCTGTAGTGCGGGTAGTCGCACAGATACGCAGTATTTT. Amino acids: CACSAGSRTDTQYF.

The sample holds many counts of this clonotype. This chain uses TRBV7-2 with TRBJ1-2; D might be TRBD1 (6 bases). Germline lookup yields CDR1 SGHTA and CDR2 FQGNSA. This CDR3 comprises 18 residues. V was pared by 5 bases and J by 8 bases, with 30 bases between. Here the CDR3 DNA reads TGTGCCAGCAGCCCCGCTCGGAACAGGGCAGACGGCTCTTCGGGCTACACCTTC. Amino acids: CASSPARNRADGSSGYTF.

A note on this clonotype: One base away lies a much larger clone, so this may be a sequencing read error. This CDR3 fails to terminate in the conserved phenylalanine or tryptophan, so it likely reflects a read error. CDR3 residues: CASAFQGGGYTC. CDR3 sequence (DNA): TGTGCCAGCGCCTTTCAGGGGGGAGGCTACACCTGC. This chain connects TRBV6-1 to TRBJ1-2; 7 bases agree with TRBD1. V trimming: 8 bases; J trimming: 8 bases; junction bases outside the gene matches: 8. Germline values: CDR1 MNHNS, CDR2 SASEGT. The CDR3 sequence is 12 residues long.

By frequency in the sample, this clonotype is medium-sized. CDR3 region: CASSYWVNTGELFF. CDR3 coding DNA: TGTGCCAGCAGTTACTGGGTAAACACCGGGGAGCTGTTTTTT. The V call is TRBV6-5, the J call TRBJ2-2, with D unresolved. This CDR3 is 14 amino acids long. Looked up from germline, CDR1 is MNHEY and CDR2 is SVGAGI. Between the trimmed V and J ends, which lost 1 base and 2 bases, there was a span of 5 bases.

By proportion, this clonotype is large. This rearrangement joins TRBV6-1 to TRBJ2-1; unclear D gene. V was cut by 0 bases and J by 9 bases, with 15 bases left in between. The CDR3 loop spans 15 amino acids. The V gene's germline CDR1 is MNHNS and CDR2 SASEGT. The CDR3 bases are TGTGCCAGCAGTGAAGCGGTCTCGGCTAACGGTGAGCAGTTCTTC. The encoded protein is CASSEAVSANGEQFF.

This clonotype was detected many times. The chain uses TRBV7-9 and TRBJ1-4; tentative D call: TRBD1 (6 bases). V lost 5 bases and J lost 7, with 20 bases in between. The CDR3 is 16 residues long. Germline CDR1 SEHNR, CDR2 FQNEAQ (reference sequence). The CDR3 reads CASSPLPGRGGEKLFF. For the CDR3, the DNA is TGTGCCAGCAGCCCCCTCCCAGGCAGGGGTGGTGAAAAACTGTTTTTT.

Note on this clonotype: Since no conserved phenylalanine or tryptophan closes the CDR3, a read error is the likely cause. No DNA is shown, since the ends of the CDR3 on it are uncertain; the CDR3 is the one TCRdb lists. CDR3 sequence reads: CASSLPPSYNEQVC. The chain carries TRBV12-3 or TRBV12-4 and TRBJ2-1; TRBD1, as called in the table, went unchecked against the DNA. The CDR3 comprises 14 residues, both ends counted.

The sample holds many counts of this clonotype. This CDR3 is CASSSSSYEQYF. CDR3 nucleotide sequence: TGCGCCAGCAGTTCGTCCTCCTACGAGCAGTACTTC. The rearrangement joins TRBV10-2 to TRBJ2-7; D not resolved. V lost 5 bases, J lost 0 bases, and 5 bases lay in between. The CDR3 extends over 12 amino acids. Germline loops: CDR1 WSHSY, CDR2 SAAADI.

With respect to this clonotype: One junction end disagrees with the germline gene, perhaps due to a read error. The chain links TRBV6-8 to TRBJ2-1; 8 bases agree with TRBD2. Per germline, CDR1 MNHGY and CDR2 SAAAGT. The CDR3 extends over 15 amino acids. The CDR3 coding sequence is TGTGGCAGCAGGAAGAGCGGGAGATCCTACAATGAGCAGTTCTTC. Translated, it gives CGSRKSGRSYNEQFF.